A selection of T cell receptor beta chains follows, all from one sample in a study of Tregs in tolerant kidney transplant recipients. Profiling relied on immunoSEQ multiplex PCR, and the TCRdb table lists in-frame clones only, not all of them. Of 50,000 to 80,000 clones listed, less than 98% are singletons. Sequencing used Tregs from blood, obtained before the transplant. All receptors come from a human donor who received a combined kidney and bone marrow transplant. CDR3s include the opening cysteine and the closing phenylalanine or tryptophan. D genes are given only for firm matches. Rows may omit the clone size; those that give it use once, few, many or a size class.

D gene | J gene | clone size | V gene | CDR3 protein | CDR3 DNA
- | TRBJ2-1 | - | TRBV7-2 | CASSMQGSSYNEQFF | TGTGCCAGCAGCATGCAGGGGTCCTCCTACAATGAGCAGTTCTTC
TRBD1 | TRBJ2-2 | - | TRBV7-7 | CASSRDRETGELFF | TGTGCCAGCAGCCGGGACAGGGAGACCGGGGAGCTGTTTTTT
- | TRBJ2-3 | - | TRBV5-1 | CASSLGSGGTDTQYF | TGCGCCAGCAGCTTGGGTTCAGGGGGCACAGATACGCAGTATTTT
- | TRBJ1-1 | - | TRBV7-2 | CASSLTAGRYTEAFF | TGTGCCAGCAGCTTAACGGCAGGCCGGTACACTGAAGCTTTCTTT
- | TRBJ2-2 | - | TRBV9 | CASSVSQTFVAGELFF | TGTGCCAGCAGCGTATCTCAGACTTTTGTAGCCGGGGAGCTGTTTTTT
- | TRBJ2-7 | - | TRBV14 | CASSQKLGLATYEQYF | TGTGCCAGCAGCCAGAAATTGGGACTTGCAACCTACGAGCAGTACTTC
TRBD1 | TRBJ1-5 | - | TRBV19 | CGTRGSGNQPQHF | TGTGGGACCAGGGGGAGTGGCAATCAGCCCCAGCATTTT
- | TRBJ1-6 | - | TRBV4-1 | CASSQMGQSPLHF | TGCGCCAGCAGCCAGATGGGGCAGTCACCCCTCCACTTT
TRBD1 | TRBJ2-5 | - | TRBV7-9 | CASSLGIRGQGKETQYF | TGTGCCAGCAGCTTAGGAATTCGCGGACAGGGGAAAGAGACCCAGTACTTC
TRBD1 | TRBJ1-1 | - | TRBV5-1 | CASSVLTGFTEAFF | TGCGCCAGCAGCGTCCTGACAGGGTTCACTGAAGCTTTCTTT
- | TRBJ2-1 | once | TRBV27 | CASRPKLVSEQFF | TGTGCCAGCAGACCCAAACTAGTTAGTGAGCAGTTCTTC
- | TRBJ1-1 | - | TRBV20-1 | CSLTRGEAFF | TGCAGTTTGACGCGGGGAGAAGCTTTCTTT
- | TRBJ2-1 | - | TRBV28 | CASSFKAIRRSLYNEQFF | TGTGCCAGCAGTTTTAAGGCTATAAGGAGGTCGTTATACAATGAGCAGTTCTTC
TRBD2 | TRBJ2-7 | - | TRBV12-5 | CASGLVRDYSGQYF | TGTGCTAGTGGTTTGGTACGGGACTACAGTGGGCAGTACTTC
TRBD1 | TRBJ2-3 | - | TRBV5-1 | CASSWDRDTQYF | TGCGCCAGCAGCTGGGACAGAGATACGCAGTATTTT
TRBD2 | TRBJ2-1 | - | TRBV7-2 | CASSIGEGGRSYNEQFF | TGTGCCAGCAGCATCGGCGAGGGAGGGAGGTCCTACAATGAGCAGTTCTTC
- | TRBJ2-2 | - | TRBV7-6 | CASATGLADTGELFF | TGTGCCAGCGCTACAGGCTTGGCAGACACCGGGGAGCTGTTTTTT
TRBD1 | TRBJ1-1 | - | TRBV4-1 | CASSQVRTGTFYTEAFF | TGCGCCAGCAGCCAGGTCAGGACAGGGACCTTCTACACTGAAGCTTTCTTT
TRBD1 | TRBJ2-2 | few | TRBV5-1 | CASSDYRGTAGELFF | TGCGCCAGCAGTGACTACAGGGGGACGGCCGGGGAGCTGTTTTTT
- | TRBJ1-2 | - | TRBV10-3 | CAISPGSNYGYTF | TGTGCCATCAGTCCAGGCTCTAACTATGGCTACACCTTC
- | TRBJ2-3 | few | TRBV15 | CATSRATDTQYF | TGTGCCACCAGCAGAGCGACAGATACGCAGTATTTT
TRBD2 | TRBJ2-5 | - | TRBV19 | CASSPGLHIRETQYF | TGTGCCAGTAGCCCGGGACTACATATACGAGAGACCCAGTACTTC
- | TRBJ2-5 | - | TRBV19 | CASSMRAAQETQYF | TGTGCCAGTAGTATGCGAGCGGCCCAAGAGACCCAGTACTTC
TRBD1 | TRBJ2-3 | - | TRBV18 | CASSPGSWTGGSDTQYF | TGTGCCAGCTCACCGGGGAGTTGGACAGGGGGATCAGATACGCAGTATTTT
TRBD1 | TRBJ2-3 | - | TRBV7-2 | CASSWTGQTDTQYF | TGTGCCAGCAGCTGGACAGGGCAGACAGATACGCAGTATTTT
TRBD1 | TRBJ1-4 | once | TRBV19 | CASSIRDRDVKKLFF | TGTGCCAGTAGTATAAGGGACAGGGATGTAAAAAAACTGTTTTTT
- | TRBJ1-2 | - | TRBV30 | CAWSVMGVYGYTF | TGTGCCTGGAGTGTAATGGGAGTCTATGGCTACACCTTC
- | TRBJ2-1 | once | TRBV9 | CASSVSIYSYNEQFF | TGTGCCAGCAGCGTATCTATTTACTCCTACAATGAGCAGTTCTTC
- | TRBJ1-1 | - | TRBV18 | CASSPDQDTEAFF | TGTGCCAGCTCACCCGACCAGGACACTGAAGCTTTCTTT